These 22 T cell receptor beta chains originate from one sample sequenced in a study of identical twins. TCRdb ran MiXCR on the 5' RACE reads and lists one entry per CDR3 protein. The data contain under 250,000 distinct CDR3 sequences, 7.5% of them singletons. These data were also filed under a second study, of yellow fever vaccine responses in identical twins.

Sequenced sample: memory (CD45RO+) T cells sorted from blood. The receptor source for this set is a woman in her late teens or twenties in good health.

This clonotype was recorded at least ten times. The V call is TRBV7-9, the J call TRBJ1-2; 8 bases are shared with TRBD1. Germline CDR1 SEHNR, CDR2 FQNEAQ (reference sequence). This CDR3 has 14 residues. V was pared by 3 bases and J by 4 bases, with 4 bases of the junction left unmatched. The CDR3 reads CASSLTGEAYGYTF. As DNA, the CDR3 is TGTGCCAGCAGCTTGACAGGGGAGGCCTATGGCTACACCTTC.

The V call is TRBV12-3 or TRBV12-4, the J call TRBJ1-5; D is unclear. Trimming took 6 bases from V and 1 from J, leaving 10 bases between them. The length of the CDR3 is 14 residues. The CDR3 sequence is CASSVKDSNQPQHF. The CDR3, as DNA: TGTGCCAGCAGCGTCAAGGACAGCAATCAGCCCCAGCATTTT.

This clonotype was recorded a few times. CDR3 in DNA: TGTGCCACGCGGGAGGGGGGAAACAATGAGCAGTTCTTC. Protein: CATREGGNNEQFF. The chain combines TRBV2 with TRBJ2-1; 9 bases match TRBD2. With V trimmed by 10 bases and J by 5 bases, 6 bases remained unmatched. The length of the CDR3 is 13 residues. Germline loops: CDR1 SNHLY, CDR2 FYNNEI.

In this sample, this clonotype turned up a few times. The chain couples TRBV7-2 to TRBJ2-6; D gene ambiguous. Looked up from germline, CDR1 is SGHTA and CDR2 is FQGNSA. V was clipped by 0 bases and J by 0 bases, with 12 bases between them. The CDR3 contains 18 residues. The CDR3 DNA reads TGTGCCAGCAGCTTAGCGCTTACTGGACGCTCTGGGGCCAACGTCCTGACTTTC. This translates into CASSLALTGRSGANVLTF.

The rearrangement joins TRBV3-1 to TRBJ1-2; D not resolved. Deletions cut 5 bases from V and 2 bases from J, with 21 bases between. The CDR3 spans 17 residues. CDR1 and CDR2 from the germline V gene are LGHDT and YNNKEL (reference sequence). The CDR3 region has the DNA TGTGCCAGCAGCTCCTCCTCCCTCTATGGGGAGAACTATGGCTACACCTTC. Translation gives CASSSSSLYGENYGYTF.

The J gene is TRBJ2-2, the V gene TRBV28; 8 bases are a match to TRBD2. With V trimmed by 5 bases and J by 4 bases, 15 bases remained unmatched. CDR3 length equals 18 residues. Germline-derived CDR1 and CDR2 are MDHEN and SYDVKM. For the CDR3, the DNA is TGTGCCAGCAGTCATATAAAAAGAGCGGGAGTGAGCACCGGGGAGCTGTTTTTT. Residues: CASSHIKRAGVSTGELFF. Full variable domain (rest looked up from reference TRBV28 and TRBJ2-2): DVKVTQSSRYLVKRTGEKVFLECVQDMDHENMFWYRQDPGLGLRLIYFSYDVKMKEKGDIPEGYSVSREKKERFSLILESASTNQTSMYLCASSHIKRAGVSTGELFFGEGSRLTVL.

The rearrangement uses TRBV7-2 and TRBJ2-7, with D perhaps matching TRBD2 (5 bases). Trimming cost V 4 bases and J 2 bases, with 18 bases left between them. CDR1 is SGHTA, CDR2 FQGNSA, per germline. The CDR3 has 16 residues. Here the CDR3 reads CASSYNGGAEAYEQYF. The DNA for the CDR3 is TGTGCCAGCAGCTACAATGGAGGCGCGGAGGCCTACGAGCAGTACTTC.

A few counts support this clonotype. The V and J genes are TRBV14 and TRBJ2-2; 7 nucleotides match TRBD1. V gave up 2 bases and J gave up 1 base; unmatched junction bases: 4. The CDR3 has 16 amino acids. The germline V gene has CDR1 SGHDN and CDR2 FVKESK. The CDR3 sequence: CASSQLGTENTGELFF. CDR3 nucleotide sequence: TGTGCCAGCAGCCAACTAGGGACAGAGAACACCGGGGAGCTGTTTTTT.

This clonotype was detected only a few times. The V and J genes are TRBV7-2 and TRBJ2-2, with 8 nucleotides matching TRBD1. CDR1 and CDR2 from the germline V gene are SGHTA and FQGNSA. This CDR3 has 14 amino acids. Trimming took 5 bases from V and 10 from J; bases not matched to a gene: 9. The CDR3 loop reads CASSQIPGQVELFF. The CDR3, as DNA: TGTGCCAGCAGCCAAATACCGGGACAGGTGGAGCTGTTTTTT.

The chain carries TRBV3-1 and TRBJ1-2; D is ambiguous. CDR1 and CDR2 (germline): LGHDT, YNNKEL (reference sequence). CDR3 length: 14 amino acids. Trimming removed 1 base from V and 8 bases from J, with 14 bases in between. CDR3 bases: TGTGCCAGCAGCCAAGTGGGTCAAACGGAGGGCTACACCTTC. Translated, it gives CASSQVGQTEGYTF.

This clonotype was observed many times. The V and J genes are TRBV29-1 and TRBJ2-2; the match to TRBD2 covers 16 bases. V lost 3 bases, J lost 6 bases, and 1 base stayed unmatched. The germline gives CDR1 SQVTM, CDR2 ANQGSEA. This CDR3 region has 15 residues. CDR3 loop: CSVEGLAGGPGELFF. CDR3 bases: TGCAGCGTTGAGGGACTAGCGGGAGGGCCCGGGGAGCTGTTTTTT.

The J gene is TRBJ2-2, the V gene TRBV6-1, with D possibly TRBD2 on 7 matching bases. The CDR3 is 14 amino acids. The germline gives CDR1 MNHNS, CDR2 SASEGT. V was cut by 10 bases and J by 6 bases, with 18 bases left in between. The chain's CDR3 is CANRRGALSGELFF. The CDR3 bases are TGTGCCAACCGTCGGGGGGCATTATCCGGGGAGCTGTTTTTT.

This clonotype occurred a few times. V gene TRBV11-1 combines with J gene TRBJ2-2, with D maybe TRBD1 (6 bases). With 3 bases removed from V and 3 bases from J, the gap between germline ends came to 20 bases. From germline, CDR1 is SGHAT and CDR2 FQDESV (reference sequence). This CDR3 comprises 18 residues. The CDR3 nucleotides are TGTGCCAGCAGCTTTCCCCAAGGAGAGGGGGATTACACCGGGGAGCTGTTTTTT. Protein sequence: CASSFPQGEGDYTGELFF.

The V call is TRBV20-1, the J call TRBJ2-1, with 8 bases identical to TRBD2. CDR3 length: 15 amino acids. Germline CDR1 and CDR2: DFQATT and SNEGSKA (reference sequence). The trim removed 0 bases at V and 6 bases at J, leaving 7 bases unmatched. CDR3 sequence (DNA): TGCAGTGCTAGAGACGGGACTAGGTTGGGCAATGAGCAGTTCTTC. Translation gives CSARDGTRLGNEQFF.

This clonotype was counted ten times or more. This chain joins TRBV5-1 and TRBJ2-7, with TRBD2 identical over 11 bases. The CDR3 length is 15 residues. CDR1 is SGHRS and CDR2 is YFSETQ in the germline V gene. V lost 3 bases and J lost 6; bases outside the gene matches: 8. The chain's CDR3 is CASSSVTSGRGEQYF. CDR3 sequence (DNA): TGCGCCAGCAGCTCCGTTACTAGCGGGAGAGGCGAGCAGTACTTC. The full variable domain, in which reference TRBV5-1 and TRBJ2-7 provide the parts outside the CDR3, is KAGVTQTPRYLIKTRGQQVTLSCSPISGHRSVSWYQQTPGQGLQFLFEYFSETQRNKGNFPGRFSGRQFSNSRSEMNVSTLELGDSALYLCASSSVTSGRGEQYFGPGTRLTVT.

The chain is built from TRBV7-9 and TRBJ2-2, with TRBD2 as a possible D gene (7 bases). Trimming took off 8 bases at V and 6 bases at J, with 25 bases between the two ends. Germline CDR1 and CDR2: SEHNR and FQNEAQ (reference sequence). The CDR3 is 17 amino acids. The CDR3 DNA reads as TGTGCCAGCTACCGGGGGGCCACTGGGGTACGTCCCGGGGAGCTGTTTTTT. It specifies CASYRGATGVRPGELFF.

This chain links TRBV28 with TRBJ1-3; 10 nucleotides agree with TRBD1. The ends lost 6 bases at V and 4 bases at J; junction bases unmatched: 12. The CDR3 spans 17 residues. Germline V gene data show CDR1 as MDHEN and CDR2 as SYDVKM. CDR3 sequence: CASRARGQGLSGNTIYF. The CDR3 nucleotides read TGTGCCAGCAGGGCTCGGGGACAGGGGTTATCGGGAAACACCATATATTTT.

V and J are TRBV5-4 and TRBJ2-3, with no clear D. The CDR3 is 14 amino acids. Per germline, CDR1 SGHNT and CDR2 YYREEE (reference sequence). Trimming left V 0 bases short and J 6 bases short, with 11 bases between. The CDR3, as DNA: TGTGCCAGCAGCTTGGCGTGGCCCAGTGATACGCAGTATTTT. This gives the protein CASSLAWPSDTQYF.

The table lists this clonotype with a count of one. The V gene is TRBV2, the J gene TRBJ2-3, with TRBD2 identical over 7 bases. This CDR3 region has 17 residues. CDR1 is SNHLY, CDR2 FYNNEI, per germline. The junction had 21 bases not matched to a gene; V was cut back by 11 bases and J by 4 bases. Here the CDR3 DNA reads TGTGCCTTCAGCCGTGGAGTGGGGCGGGAGAAAGCAGATACGCAGTATTTT. Translated, it gives CAFSRGVGREKADTQYF.

V and J are TRBV7-2 and TRBJ2-1; 8 bases line up with TRBD1. The V gene end was trimmed by 3 bases and the J gene end by 11 bases; junction bases not matched to a gene: 6. Per germline, CDR1 SGHTA and CDR2 FQGNSA. CDR3 size: 13 residues. Here the CDR3 DNA reads TGTGCCAGCAGCTTGGACAGGGCCTCAAAGCAGTTCTTC. This codes for CASSLDRASKQFF. The entire variable domain, with the rest obtained from reference TRBV7-2 and TRBJ2-1, is as follows: GAGVSQSPSNKVTEKGKDVELRCDPISGHTALYWYRQSLGQGLEFLIYFQGNSAPDKSGLPSDRFSAERTGGSVSTLTIQRTQQEDSAVYLCASSLDRASKQFFGPGTRLTVL.

Many counts were recorded for this clonotype. CDR3 in DNA: TGTGCCAGCAGTTACGATAGCGGGCAGGCGAGCTCCTACGAGCAGTACTTC. Protein product: CASSYDSGQASSYEQYF. The chain couples TRBV6-2 or TRBV6-3 to TRBJ2-7; 7 bases are shared with TRBD2. V gave up 2 bases and J gave up 0 bases; unmatched junction bases: 10. The CDR3 extends over 17 amino acids. Germline CDR1 reads MNHEY; CDR2 reads SVGEGT.

The rearrangement joins TRBV2 to TRBJ1-4; unclear D gene. Trimming took off 5 bases at V and 0 bases at J, with 7 bases between the two ends. The germline gives CDR1 SNHLY, CDR2 FYNNEI. This CDR3 is built from 14 residues. This CDR3 is CASSPITTNEKLFF. CDR3 bases: TGTGCCAGCAGTCCCATAACAACTAATGAAAAACTGTTTTTT.